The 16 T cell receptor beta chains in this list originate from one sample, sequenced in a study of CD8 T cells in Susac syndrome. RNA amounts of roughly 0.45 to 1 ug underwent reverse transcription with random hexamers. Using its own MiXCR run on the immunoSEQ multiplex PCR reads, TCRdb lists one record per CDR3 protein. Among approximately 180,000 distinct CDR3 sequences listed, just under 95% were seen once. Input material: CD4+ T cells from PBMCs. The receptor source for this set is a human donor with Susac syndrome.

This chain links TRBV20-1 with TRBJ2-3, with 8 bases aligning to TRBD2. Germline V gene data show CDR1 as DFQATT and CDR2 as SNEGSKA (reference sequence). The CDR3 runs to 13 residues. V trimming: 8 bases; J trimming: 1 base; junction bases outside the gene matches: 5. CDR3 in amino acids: CSSRGGGTDTQYF. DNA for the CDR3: TGCAGTTCCCGGGGGGGCGGCACAGATACGCAGTATTTT.

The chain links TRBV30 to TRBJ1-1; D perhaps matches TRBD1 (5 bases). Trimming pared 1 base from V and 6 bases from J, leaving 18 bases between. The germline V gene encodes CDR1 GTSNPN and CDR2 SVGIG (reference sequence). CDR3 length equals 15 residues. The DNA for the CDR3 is TGTGCCTGGAGTGGGGGGTTAAAGGATGAGGCTGAAGCTTTCTTT. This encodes CAWSGGLKDEAEAFF.

In nucleotides, the CDR3 is TGCGCCAGCAGCGGGCCGGGACTAGCGGGGGGGCAACTCTACAATGAGCAGTTCTTC. Translated: CASSGPGLAGGQLYNEQFF. The genes are TRBV5-1 and TRBJ2-1; 16 positions match TRBD2. This CDR3 is 19 amino acids long. Losses at the gene ends were 4 bases for V and 3 bases for J; bases not matched to a gene: 10. Germline assignment: CDR1 SGHRS and CDR2 YFSETQ.

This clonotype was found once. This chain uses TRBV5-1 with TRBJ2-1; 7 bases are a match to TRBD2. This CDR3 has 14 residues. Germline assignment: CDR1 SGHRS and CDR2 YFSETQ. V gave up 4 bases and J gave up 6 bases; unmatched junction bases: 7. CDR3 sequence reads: CASSLADGFNEQFF. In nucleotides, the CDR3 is TGCGCCAGCAGCCTAGCGGACGGTTTCAATGAGCAGTTCTTC.

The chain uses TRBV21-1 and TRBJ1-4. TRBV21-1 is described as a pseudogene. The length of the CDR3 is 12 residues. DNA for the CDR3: TGTGCCAGCAGCAAAGGGAGTGAAAAACTGTTTTTT. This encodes CASSKGSEKLFF.

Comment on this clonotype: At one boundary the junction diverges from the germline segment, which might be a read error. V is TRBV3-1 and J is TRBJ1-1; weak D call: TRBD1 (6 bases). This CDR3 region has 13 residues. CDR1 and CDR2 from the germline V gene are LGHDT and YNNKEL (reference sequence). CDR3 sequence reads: CACQRGGHDEVFF. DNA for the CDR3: TGTGCCTGCCAAAGGGGGGGGCACGATGAAGTTTTCTTT.

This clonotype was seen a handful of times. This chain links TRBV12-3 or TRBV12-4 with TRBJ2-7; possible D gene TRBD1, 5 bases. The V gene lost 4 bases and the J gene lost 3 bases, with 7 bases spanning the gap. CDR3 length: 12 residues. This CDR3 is CASSSRVYEQYF. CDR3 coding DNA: TGTGCCAGCAGTTCCAGGGTCTACGAGCAGTACTTC.

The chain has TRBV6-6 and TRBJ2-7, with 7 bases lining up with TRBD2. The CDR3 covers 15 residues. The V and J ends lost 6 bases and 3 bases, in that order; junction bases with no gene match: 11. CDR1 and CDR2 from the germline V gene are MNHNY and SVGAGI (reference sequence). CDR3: CASSYGGTPLYEQYF. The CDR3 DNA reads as TGTGCCAGCAGCTACGGGGGGACGCCCCTCTACGAGCAGTACTTC.

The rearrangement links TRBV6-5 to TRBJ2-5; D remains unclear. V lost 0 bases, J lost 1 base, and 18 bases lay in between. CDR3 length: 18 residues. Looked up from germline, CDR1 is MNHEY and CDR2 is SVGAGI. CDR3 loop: CASSYSYRPAPAQETQYF. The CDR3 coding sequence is TGTGCCAGCAGTTACTCTTATCGTCCGGCACCCGCCCAAGAGACCCAGTACTTC.

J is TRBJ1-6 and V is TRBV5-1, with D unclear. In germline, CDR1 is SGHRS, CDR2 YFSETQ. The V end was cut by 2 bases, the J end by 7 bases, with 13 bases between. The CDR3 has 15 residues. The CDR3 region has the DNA TGCGCCAGCAGCTTAGAGCCGGGAGGGAATTCACCCCTCCACTTT. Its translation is CASSLEPGGNSPLHF.

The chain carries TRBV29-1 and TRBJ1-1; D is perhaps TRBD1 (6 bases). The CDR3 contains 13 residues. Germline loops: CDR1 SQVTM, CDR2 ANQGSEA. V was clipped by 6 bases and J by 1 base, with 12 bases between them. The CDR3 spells CSVNRQENTEAFF. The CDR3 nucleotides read TGCAGCGTGAACCGACAGGAGAACACTGAAGCTTTCTTT. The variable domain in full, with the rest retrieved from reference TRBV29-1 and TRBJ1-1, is SAVISQKPSRDICQRGTSLTIQCQVDSQVTMMFWYRQQPGQSLTLIATANQGSEATYESGFVIDKFPISRPNLTFSTLTVSNMSPEDSSIYLCSVNRQENTEAFFGQGTRLTVV.

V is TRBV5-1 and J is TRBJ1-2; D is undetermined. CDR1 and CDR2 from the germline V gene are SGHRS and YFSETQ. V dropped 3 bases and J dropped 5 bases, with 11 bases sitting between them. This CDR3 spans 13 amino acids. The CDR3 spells CASSSAGDYGYTF. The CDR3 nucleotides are TGCGCCAGCAGCTCAGCGGGTGATTATGGCTACACCTTC.

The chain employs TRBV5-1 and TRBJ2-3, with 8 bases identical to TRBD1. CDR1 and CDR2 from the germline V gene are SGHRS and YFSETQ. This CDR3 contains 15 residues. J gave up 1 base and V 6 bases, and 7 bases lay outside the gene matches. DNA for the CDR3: TGCGCCAGCACGACGACAGGGGATCGCACAGATACGCAGTATTTT. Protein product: CASTTTGDRTDTQYF.

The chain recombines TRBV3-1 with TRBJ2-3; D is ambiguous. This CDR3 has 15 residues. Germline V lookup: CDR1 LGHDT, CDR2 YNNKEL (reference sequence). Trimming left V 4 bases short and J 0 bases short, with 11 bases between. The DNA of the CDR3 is TGTGCCAGCAGCCCCACGCGAGCTAGCACAGATACGCAGTATTTT. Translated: CASSPTRASTDTQYF.

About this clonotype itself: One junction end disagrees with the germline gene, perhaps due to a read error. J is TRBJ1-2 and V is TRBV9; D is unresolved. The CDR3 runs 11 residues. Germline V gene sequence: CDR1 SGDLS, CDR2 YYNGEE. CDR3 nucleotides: TGTGCCAGCACCACCGGCGGACGGACCGCCTTC. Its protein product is CASTTGGRTAF.

CDR3 nucleotides: TGTGCCAGCAGCCCCGGGACAAACTATGGCTACACCTTC. Translated: CASSPGTNYGYTF. The rearrangement joins TRBV7-2 to TRBJ1-2; TRBD1 might be the D (6 bases). The CDR3 covers 13 residues. V lost 5 bases and J 2 bases, leaving 9 bases between the germline ends. CDR1 and CDR2 (germline): SGHTA, FQGNSA.